This TCR beta chain was sequenced for a study of T cell repertoires in aging, cancer and after chemotherapy. Study as a whole: Donors were grouped into six age bands spanning 30 or younger through 70 or older.

Germline loops: CDR1 LNHNV, CDR2 YYDKDF (reference sequence). The V and J ends lost 0 bases and 0 bases respectively, with 11 bases between them. This CDR3 spans 16 amino acids. This clonotype is medium-sized. No antigen is known for it. Findings of the study overall: Healthy donors lost TCR diversity with age mainly through richness, cancer patients through richness and evenness. Median generation probability rose over the chemotherapy interval in each cancer cohort, suggesting rebound thymic output.

Rearranged V-D-J TRB sequences were amplified with a mixed TRB-A/B primer pool. Using its own MiXCR run on the multiplex PCR reads, TCRdb lists one record per CDR3 protein. Of about 11,000 distinct CDR3 sequences in the sample, 20% to 30% were seen once. Peripheral blood genomic DNA, not sorted cells or RNA, was the template. The chain carries TRBV15 and TRBJ1-2; no definite D call. Sequencing was done on a sample of blood. This clonotype was sampled from a human donor in good health. CDR3 sequence (DNA): TGTGCCACCAGCAGAGATCGGTCCGAAGCTAACTATGGCTACACCTTC. It yields the protein CATSRDRSEANYGYTF.